The entry below gives a single T cell receptor (beta chain) sequence along with its context. What it binds is not known. The study sampled nominally healthy donors, though unrecorded immune exposures were likely. This entry is derived from a study of cytomegalovirus exposure and HLA in healthy donors. Study context: From about 180 million T cells, an earlier analysis saw roughly 120 million unique TCR beta sequences. Study-wide findings and caveats: In presence/absence analyses, roughly uniform sequencing depth across donors was assumed.

PCR used 60 Vbeta primers and 13 Jbeta primers. Profiling relied on immunoSEQ multiplex PCR, and the TCRdb table lists in-frame clones only, not all of them. The sample gives about 280,000 clones, around nine tenths of which show up once; approximately 2.2% is in the top ten. The sequencing sample was made of PBMCs. The receptor comes from a woman aged 18 to 35 in good health and CMV-seronegative.

The CDR3 region is CASSFSGGVTGELFF. Written as DNA, the CDR3 is TGTGCCAGCAGTTTCAGCGGGGGGGTCACCGGGGAGCTGTTTTTT. J is TRBJ2-2 and V is TRBV27; 10 nucleotides line up with TRBD2. Losses at the gene ends were 3 bases for V and 4 bases for J; bases not matched to a gene: 2. Germline values: CDR1 MNHEY, CDR2 SMNVEV (reference sequence). The length of the CDR3 is 15 residues.